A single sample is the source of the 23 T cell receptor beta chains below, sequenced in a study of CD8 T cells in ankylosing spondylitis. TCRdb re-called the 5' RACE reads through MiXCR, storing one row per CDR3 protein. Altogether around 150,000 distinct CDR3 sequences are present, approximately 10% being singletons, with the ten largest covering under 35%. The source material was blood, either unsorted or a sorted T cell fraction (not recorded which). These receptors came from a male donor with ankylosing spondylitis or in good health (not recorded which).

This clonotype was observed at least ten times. The CDR3 DNA follows: TGCAGCGTTATTGGGACTAGCGGGGCCGACACAGATACGCAGTATTTT. Translation: CSVIGTSGADTDTQYF. This sequence joins TRBV29-1 and TRBJ2-3; 13 positions match TRBD2. Germline lookup yields CDR1 SQVTM and CDR2 ANQGSEA. Unmatched junction bases numbered 7, after V lost 5 bases and J lost 2 bases. CDR3 length: 16 amino acids.

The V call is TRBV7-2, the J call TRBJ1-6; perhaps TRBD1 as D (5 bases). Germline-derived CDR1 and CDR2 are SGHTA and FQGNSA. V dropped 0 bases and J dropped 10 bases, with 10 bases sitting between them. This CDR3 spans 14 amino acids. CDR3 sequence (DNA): TGTGCCAGCAGCTTAGCTCAGCAGGGCTCACCCCTCCACTTT. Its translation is CASSLAQQGSPLHF.

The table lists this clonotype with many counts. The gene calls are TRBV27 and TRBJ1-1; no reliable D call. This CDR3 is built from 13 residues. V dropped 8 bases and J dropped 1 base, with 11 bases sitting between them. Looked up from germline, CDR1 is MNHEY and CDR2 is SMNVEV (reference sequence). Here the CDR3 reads CASGSFTNTEAFF. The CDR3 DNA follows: TGTGCCAGCGGATCCTTCACGAACACTGAAGCTTTCTTT.

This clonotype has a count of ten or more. In DNA, the CDR3 is TGCGCCAGCAGCCCGAAGGGAGACTATGGCTACACCTTC. Its protein product is CASSPKGDYGYTF. V gene TRBV5-1 combines with J gene TRBJ1-2; D unclear. The CDR3 extends over 13 amino acids. With 4 bases removed from V and 3 bases from J, the gap between germline ends came to 10 bases. CDR1 SGHRS and CDR2 YFSETQ come from the germline V gene.

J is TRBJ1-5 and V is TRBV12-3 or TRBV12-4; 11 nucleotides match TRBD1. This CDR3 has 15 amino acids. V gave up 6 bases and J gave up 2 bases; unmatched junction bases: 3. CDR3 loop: CASRRTGGGNQPQHF. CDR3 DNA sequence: TGTGCCAGCAGAAGGACAGGGGGCGGCAATCAGCCCCAGCATTTT.

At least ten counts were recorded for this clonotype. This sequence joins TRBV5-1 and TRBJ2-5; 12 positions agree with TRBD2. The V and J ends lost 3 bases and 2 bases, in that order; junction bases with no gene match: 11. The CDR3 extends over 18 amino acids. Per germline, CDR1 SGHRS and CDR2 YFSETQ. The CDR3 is CASSSPLGTSGLQETQYF. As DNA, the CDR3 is TGCGCCAGCAGCTCCCCCCTCGGGACTAGCGGGTTACAAGAGACCCAGTACTTC.

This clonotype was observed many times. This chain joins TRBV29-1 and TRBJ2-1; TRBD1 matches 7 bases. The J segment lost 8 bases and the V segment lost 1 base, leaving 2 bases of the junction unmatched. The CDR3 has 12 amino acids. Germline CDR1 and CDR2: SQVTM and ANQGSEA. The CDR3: CSVEGTGDEQFF. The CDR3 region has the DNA TGCAGCGTTGAAGGGACAGGCGATGAGCAGTTCTTC.

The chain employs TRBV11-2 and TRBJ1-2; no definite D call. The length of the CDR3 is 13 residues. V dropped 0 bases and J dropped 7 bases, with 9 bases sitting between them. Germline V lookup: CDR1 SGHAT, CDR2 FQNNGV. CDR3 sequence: CASSLDRLGGYTF. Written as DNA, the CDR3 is TGTGCCAGCAGCTTAGACCGGCTGGGTGGCTACACCTTC.

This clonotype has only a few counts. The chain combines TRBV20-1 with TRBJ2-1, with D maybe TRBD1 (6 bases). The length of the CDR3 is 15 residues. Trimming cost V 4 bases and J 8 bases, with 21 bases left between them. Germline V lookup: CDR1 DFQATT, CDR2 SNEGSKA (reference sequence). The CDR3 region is CSATSRQVRADEQFF. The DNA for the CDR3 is TGCAGTGCTACATCCCGACAGGTCCGGGCGGATGAGCAGTTCTTC.

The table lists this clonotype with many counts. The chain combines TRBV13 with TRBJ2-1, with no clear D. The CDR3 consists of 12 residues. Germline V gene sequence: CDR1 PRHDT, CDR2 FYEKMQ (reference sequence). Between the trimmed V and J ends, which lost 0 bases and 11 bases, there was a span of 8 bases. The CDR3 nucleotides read TGTGCCAGCAGCTTAGGTGCAGGACAGCAGTTCTTC. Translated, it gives CASSLGAGQQFF.

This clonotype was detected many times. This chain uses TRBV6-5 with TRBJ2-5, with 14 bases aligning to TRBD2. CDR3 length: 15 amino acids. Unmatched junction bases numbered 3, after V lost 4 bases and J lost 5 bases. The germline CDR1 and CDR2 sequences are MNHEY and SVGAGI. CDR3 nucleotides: TGTGCCAGCAGTTCGGGACTAGCGGGAGTTGAGACCCAGTACTTC. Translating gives CASSSGLAGVETQYF.

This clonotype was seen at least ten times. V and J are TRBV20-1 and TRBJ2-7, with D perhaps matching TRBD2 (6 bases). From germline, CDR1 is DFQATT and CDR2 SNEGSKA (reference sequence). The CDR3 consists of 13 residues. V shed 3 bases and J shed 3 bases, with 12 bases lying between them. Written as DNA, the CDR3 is TGCAGTGCTAGCGGGGGACCCCTCTACGAGCAGTACTTC. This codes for CSASGGPLYEQYF.

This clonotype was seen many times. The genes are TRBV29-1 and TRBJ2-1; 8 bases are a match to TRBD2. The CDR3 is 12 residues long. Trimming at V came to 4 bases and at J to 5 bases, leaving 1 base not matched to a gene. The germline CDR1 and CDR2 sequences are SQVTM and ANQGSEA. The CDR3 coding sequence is TGCAGCGTTGGTAGCGGGGACAATGAGCAGTTCTTC. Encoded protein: CSVGSGDNEQFF.

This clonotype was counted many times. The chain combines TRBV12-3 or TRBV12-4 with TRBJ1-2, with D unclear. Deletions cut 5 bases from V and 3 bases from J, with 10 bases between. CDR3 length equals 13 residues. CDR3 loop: CASSQDGYYGYTF. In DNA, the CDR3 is TGTGCCAGCAGTCAGGACGGCTACTATGGCTACACCTTC.

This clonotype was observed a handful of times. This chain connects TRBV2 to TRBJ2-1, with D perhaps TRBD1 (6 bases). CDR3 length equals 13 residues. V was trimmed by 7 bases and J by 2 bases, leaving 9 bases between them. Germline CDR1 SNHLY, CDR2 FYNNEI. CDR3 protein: CASTQGPYNEQFF. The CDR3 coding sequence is TGTGCCAGCACGCAGGGGCCCTACAATGAGCAGTTCTTC.

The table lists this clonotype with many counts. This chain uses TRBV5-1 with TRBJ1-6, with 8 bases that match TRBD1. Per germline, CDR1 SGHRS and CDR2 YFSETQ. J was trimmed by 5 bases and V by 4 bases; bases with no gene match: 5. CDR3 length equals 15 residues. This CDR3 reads CASSEDRADNSPLHF. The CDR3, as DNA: TGCGCCAGCAGCGAGGACAGGGCCGATAATTCACCCCTCCACTTT.

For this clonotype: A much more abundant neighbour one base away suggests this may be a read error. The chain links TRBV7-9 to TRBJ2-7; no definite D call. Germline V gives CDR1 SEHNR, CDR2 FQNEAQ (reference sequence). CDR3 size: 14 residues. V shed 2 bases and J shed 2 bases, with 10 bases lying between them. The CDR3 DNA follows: TGTGCCAGCAGCTTAAGTAGCAGGACCTACGAGCAGTACTTC. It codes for CASSLSSRTYEQYF.

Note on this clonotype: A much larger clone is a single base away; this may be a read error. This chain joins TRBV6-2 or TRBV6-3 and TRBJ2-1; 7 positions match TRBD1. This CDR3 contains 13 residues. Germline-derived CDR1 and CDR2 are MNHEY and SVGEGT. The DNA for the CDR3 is TGTGCCAGCAGTGGGACAGCCCTGGATGAGCAGCTCTTC. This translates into CASSGTALDEQLF.

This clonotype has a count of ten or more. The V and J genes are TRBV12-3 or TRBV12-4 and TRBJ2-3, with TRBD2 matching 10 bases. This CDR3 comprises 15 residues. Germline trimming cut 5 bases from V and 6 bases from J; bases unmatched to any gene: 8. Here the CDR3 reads CASSLTSGAPDTQYF. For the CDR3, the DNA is TGTGCCAGCAGTCTAACTAGCGGGGCCCCCGATACGCAGTATTTT.

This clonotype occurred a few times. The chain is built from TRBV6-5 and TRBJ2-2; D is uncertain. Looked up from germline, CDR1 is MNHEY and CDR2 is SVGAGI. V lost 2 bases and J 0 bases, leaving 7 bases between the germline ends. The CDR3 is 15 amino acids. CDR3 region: CASSYVGTNTGELFF. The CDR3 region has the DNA TGTGCCAGCAGTTACGTAGGAACGAACACCGGGGAGCTGTTTTTT.

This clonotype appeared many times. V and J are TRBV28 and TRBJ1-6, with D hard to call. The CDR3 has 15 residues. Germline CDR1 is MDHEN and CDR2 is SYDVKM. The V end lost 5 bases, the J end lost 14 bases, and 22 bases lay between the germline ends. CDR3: CASSPPLGPILALHF. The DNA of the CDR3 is TGTGCCAGCAGTCCCCCCTTAGGCCCCATTCTAGCCCTCCACTTT.

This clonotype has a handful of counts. The CDR3 loop reads CASSLGLPTGELFF. CDR3 sequence (DNA): TGTGCCAGCAGTTTGGGGCTACCTACCGGGGAGCTGTTTTTT. The gene calls are TRBV27 and TRBJ2-2; D perhaps matches TRBD1 (5 bases). Trimming took off 3 bases at V and 5 bases at J, with 10 bases between the two ends. This CDR3 contains 14 residues. Germline lookup yields CDR1 MNHEY and CDR2 SMNVEV (reference sequence).

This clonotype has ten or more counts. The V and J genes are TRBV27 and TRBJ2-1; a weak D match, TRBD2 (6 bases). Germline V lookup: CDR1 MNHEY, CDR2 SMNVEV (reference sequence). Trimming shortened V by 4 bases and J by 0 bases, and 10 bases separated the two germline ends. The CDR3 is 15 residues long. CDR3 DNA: TGTGCCAGCAGTTATAGCGGAAACTCCTACAATGAGCAGTTCTTC. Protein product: CASSYSGNSYNEQFF.